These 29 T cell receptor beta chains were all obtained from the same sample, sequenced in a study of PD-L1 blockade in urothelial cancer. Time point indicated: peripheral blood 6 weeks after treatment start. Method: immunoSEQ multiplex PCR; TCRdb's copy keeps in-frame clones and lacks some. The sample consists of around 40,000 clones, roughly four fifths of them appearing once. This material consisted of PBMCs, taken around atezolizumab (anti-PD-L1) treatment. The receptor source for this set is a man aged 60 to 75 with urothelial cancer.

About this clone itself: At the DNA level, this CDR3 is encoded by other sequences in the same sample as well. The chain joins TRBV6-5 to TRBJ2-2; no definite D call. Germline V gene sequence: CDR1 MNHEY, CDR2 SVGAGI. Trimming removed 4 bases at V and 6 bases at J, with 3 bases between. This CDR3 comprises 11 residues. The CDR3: CASSLAGELFF. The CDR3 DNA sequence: TGTGCCAGCAGTTTAGCCGGGGAGCTGTTTTTT.

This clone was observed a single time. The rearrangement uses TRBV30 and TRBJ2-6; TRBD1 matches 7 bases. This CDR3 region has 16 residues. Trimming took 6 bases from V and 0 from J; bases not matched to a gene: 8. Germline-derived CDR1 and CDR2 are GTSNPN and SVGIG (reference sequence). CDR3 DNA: TGTGCCTGTACGACAGGGAGTAGCTCTGGGGCCAACGTCCTGACTTTC. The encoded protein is CACTTGSSSGANVLTF.

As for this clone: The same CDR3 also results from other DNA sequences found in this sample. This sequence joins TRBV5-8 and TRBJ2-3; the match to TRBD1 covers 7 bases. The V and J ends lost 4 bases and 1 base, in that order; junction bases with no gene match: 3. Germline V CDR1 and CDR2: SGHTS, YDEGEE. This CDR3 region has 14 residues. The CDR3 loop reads CASSLDRGTDTQYF. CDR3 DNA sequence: TGTGCCAGCAGCCTAGACAGGGGCACAGATACGCAGTATTTT.

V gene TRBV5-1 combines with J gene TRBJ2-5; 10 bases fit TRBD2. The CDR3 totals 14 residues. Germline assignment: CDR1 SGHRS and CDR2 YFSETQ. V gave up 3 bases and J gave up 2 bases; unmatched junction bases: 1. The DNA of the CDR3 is TGCGCCAGCAGCTCGGGACTAGCGCAAGAGACCCAGTACTTC. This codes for CASSSGLAQETQYF.

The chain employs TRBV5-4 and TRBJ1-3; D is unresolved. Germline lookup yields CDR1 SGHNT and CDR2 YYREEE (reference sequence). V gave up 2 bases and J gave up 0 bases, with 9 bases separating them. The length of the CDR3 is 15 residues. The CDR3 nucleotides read TGTGCCAGCAGCTTCTTGGGAGGCTCTGGAAACACCATATATTTT. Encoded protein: CASSFLGGSGNTIYF. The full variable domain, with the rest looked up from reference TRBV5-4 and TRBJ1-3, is ETGVTQSPTHLIKTRGQQVTLRCSSQSGHNTVSWYQQALGQGPQFIFQYYREEENGRGNFPPRFSGLQFPNYSSELNVNALELDDSALYLCASSFLGGSGNTIYFGEGSWLTVV.

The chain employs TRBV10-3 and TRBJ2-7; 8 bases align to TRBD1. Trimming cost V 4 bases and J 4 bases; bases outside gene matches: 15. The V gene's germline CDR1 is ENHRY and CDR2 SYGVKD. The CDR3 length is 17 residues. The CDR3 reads CAISGRERKTGVYEQYF. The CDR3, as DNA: TGTGCCATCAGTGGTCGTGAAAGGAAGACAGGGGTTTACGAGCAGTACTTC.

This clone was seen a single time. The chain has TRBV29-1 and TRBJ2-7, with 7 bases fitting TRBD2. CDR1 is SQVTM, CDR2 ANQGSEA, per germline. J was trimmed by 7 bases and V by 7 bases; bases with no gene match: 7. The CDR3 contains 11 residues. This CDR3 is CSGKLGGEQYF. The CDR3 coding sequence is TGCAGCGGCAAGCTGGGAGGGGAGCAGTACTTC.

CDR3 in amino acids: CASSQSRSSGTGENQPQHF. As DNA, the CDR3 is TGCGCCAGCAGTCAATCGCGAAGCTCCGGGACAGGGGAAAATCAGCCCCAGCATTTT. J is TRBJ1-5 and V is TRBV23-1; 10 bases fit TRBD1. TRBV23-1 belongs to the ORF category, with a function that is uncertain. V was pared by 0 bases and J by 4 bases, with 12 bases of the junction left unmatched. CDR3 length: 19 residues.

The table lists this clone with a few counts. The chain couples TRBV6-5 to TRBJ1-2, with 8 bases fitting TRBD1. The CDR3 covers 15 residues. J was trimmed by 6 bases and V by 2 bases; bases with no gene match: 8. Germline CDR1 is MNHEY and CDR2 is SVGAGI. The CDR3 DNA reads TGTGCCAGCAGTTACCAGGGGGCAGGGGGGGATGGCTACACCTTC. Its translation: CASSYQGAGGDGYTF.

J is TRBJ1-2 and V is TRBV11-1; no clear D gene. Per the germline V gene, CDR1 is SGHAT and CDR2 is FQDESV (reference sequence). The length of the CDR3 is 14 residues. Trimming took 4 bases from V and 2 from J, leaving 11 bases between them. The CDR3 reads CASSSGRGNYGYTF. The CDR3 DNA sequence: TGTGCCAGCAGCTCCGGGAGAGGAAACTATGGCTACACCTTC.

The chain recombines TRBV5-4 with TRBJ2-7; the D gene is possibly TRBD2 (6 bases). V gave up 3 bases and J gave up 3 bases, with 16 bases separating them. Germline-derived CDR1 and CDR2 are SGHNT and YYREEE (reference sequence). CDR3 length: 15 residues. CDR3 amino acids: CASSSGRGPDYEQYF. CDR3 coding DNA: TGTGCCAGCAGCTCAGGGCGGGGACCTGACTACGAGCAGTACTTC.

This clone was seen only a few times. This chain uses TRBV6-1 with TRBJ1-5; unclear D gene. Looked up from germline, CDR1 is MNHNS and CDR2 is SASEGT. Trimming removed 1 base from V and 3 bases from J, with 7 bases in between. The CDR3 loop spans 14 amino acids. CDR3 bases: TGTGCCAGCAGTGAAGAATACATCAATCAGCCCCAGCATTTT. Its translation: CASSEEYINQPQHF.

CDR3 nucleotide sequence: TGCGCCAGCAGCGCGAGACAGGGGCGGGACACCGGGGAGCTGTTTTTT. The encoded protein is CASSARQGRDTGELFF. The rearrangement joins TRBV5-1 to TRBJ2-2; 8 nucleotides match TRBD1. J gave up 3 bases and V 4 bases, and 8 bases lay outside the gene matches. From germline, CDR1 is SGHRS and CDR2 YFSETQ. This CDR3 region has 16 residues.

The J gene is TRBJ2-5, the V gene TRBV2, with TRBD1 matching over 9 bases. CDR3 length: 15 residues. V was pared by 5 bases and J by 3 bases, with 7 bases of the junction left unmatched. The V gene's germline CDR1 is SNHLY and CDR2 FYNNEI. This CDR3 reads CASSQQGAREETQYF. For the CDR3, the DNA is TGTGCCAGCAGTCAACAGGGGGCGAGAGAAGAGACCCAGTACTTC.

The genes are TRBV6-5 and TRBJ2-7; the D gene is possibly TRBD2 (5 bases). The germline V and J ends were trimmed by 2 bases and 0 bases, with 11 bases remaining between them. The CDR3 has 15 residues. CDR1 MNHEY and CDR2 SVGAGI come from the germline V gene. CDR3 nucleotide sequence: TGTGCCAGCAGTTACCGCTCGGACTCCTCCTACGAGCAGTACTTC. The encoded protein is CASSYRSDSSYEQYF.

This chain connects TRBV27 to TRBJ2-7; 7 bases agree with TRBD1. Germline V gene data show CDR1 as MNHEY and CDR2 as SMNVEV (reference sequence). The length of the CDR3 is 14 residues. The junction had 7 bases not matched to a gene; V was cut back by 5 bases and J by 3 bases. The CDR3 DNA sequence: TGTGCCAGCAGTCCACTCGGGACAGTCTACGAGCAGTACTTC. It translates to CASSPLGTVYEQYF.

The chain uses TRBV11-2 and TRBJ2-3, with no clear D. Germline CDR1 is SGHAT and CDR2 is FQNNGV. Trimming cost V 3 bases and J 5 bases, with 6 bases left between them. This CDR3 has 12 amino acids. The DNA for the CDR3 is TGTGCCAGCAGCTTGTCGGGAGATACGCAGTATTTT. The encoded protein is CASSLSGDTQYF.

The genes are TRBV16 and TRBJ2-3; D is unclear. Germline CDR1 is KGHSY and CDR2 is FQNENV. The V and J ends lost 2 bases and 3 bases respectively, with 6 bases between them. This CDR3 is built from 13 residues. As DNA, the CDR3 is TGTGCCAGCAGCCAACGGCGGACAGATACGCAGTATTTT. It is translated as CASSQRRTDTQYF.

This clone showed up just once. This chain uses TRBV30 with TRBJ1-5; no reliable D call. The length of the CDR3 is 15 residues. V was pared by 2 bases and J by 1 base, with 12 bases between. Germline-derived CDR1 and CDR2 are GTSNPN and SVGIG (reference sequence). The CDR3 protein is CAWSPGDSSNQPQHF. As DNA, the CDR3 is TGTGCCTGGAGTCCCGGGGATTCAAGCAATCAGCCCCAGCATTTT.

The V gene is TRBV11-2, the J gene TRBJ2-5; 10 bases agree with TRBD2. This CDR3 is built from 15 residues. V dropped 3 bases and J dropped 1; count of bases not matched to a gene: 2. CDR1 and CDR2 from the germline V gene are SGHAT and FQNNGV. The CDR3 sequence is CASSFQRGGQETQYF. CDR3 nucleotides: TGTGCCAGCAGCTTCCAGCGGGGGGGCCAAGAGACCCAGTACTTC.

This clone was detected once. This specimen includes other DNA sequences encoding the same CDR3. CDR3 sequence reads: CASSQEGGGGTGELFF. The CDR3 coding sequence is TGCGCCAGCAGCCAAGAAGGCGGGGGTGGGACCGGGGAGCTGTTTTTT. V is TRBV4-1 and J is TRBJ2-2; 7 bases align to TRBD2. The CDR3 has 16 residues. Germline-derived CDR1 and CDR2 are MGHRA and YSYEKL. The V gene end was trimmed by 0 bases and the J gene end by 5 bases; junction bases not matched to a gene: 6.

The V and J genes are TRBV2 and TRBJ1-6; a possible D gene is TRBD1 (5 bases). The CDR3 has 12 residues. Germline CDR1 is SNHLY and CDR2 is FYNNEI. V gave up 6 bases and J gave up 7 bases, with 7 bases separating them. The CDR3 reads CASSAGNSPLHF. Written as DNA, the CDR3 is TGTGCCAGCAGCGCAGGGAATTCACCCCTCCACTTT. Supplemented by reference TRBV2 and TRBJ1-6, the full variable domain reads EPEVTQTPSHQVTQMGQEVILRCVPISNHLYFYWYRQILGQKVEFLVSFYNNEISEKSEIFDDQFSVERPDGSNFTLKIRSTKLEDSAMYFCASSAGNSPLHFGNGTRLTVT.

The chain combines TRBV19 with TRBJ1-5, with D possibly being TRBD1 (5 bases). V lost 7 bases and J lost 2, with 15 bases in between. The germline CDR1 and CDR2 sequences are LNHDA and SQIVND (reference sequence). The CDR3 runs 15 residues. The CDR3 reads CASKGVPGGNQPQHF. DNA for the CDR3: TGTGCCAGTAAAGGGGTTCCGGGGGGCAATCAGCCCCAGCATTTT.

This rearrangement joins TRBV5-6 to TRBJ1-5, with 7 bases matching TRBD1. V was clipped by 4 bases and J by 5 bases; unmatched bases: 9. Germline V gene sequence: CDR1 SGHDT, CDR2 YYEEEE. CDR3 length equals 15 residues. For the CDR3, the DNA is TGTGCCAGCAGCGAACCCGGGACAGATCATCAGCCCCAGCATTTT. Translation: CASSEPGTDHQPQHF.

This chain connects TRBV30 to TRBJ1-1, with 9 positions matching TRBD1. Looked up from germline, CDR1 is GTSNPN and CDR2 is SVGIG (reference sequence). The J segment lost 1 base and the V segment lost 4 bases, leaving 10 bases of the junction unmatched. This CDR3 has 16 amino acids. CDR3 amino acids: CAWIPRGQGKNTEAFF. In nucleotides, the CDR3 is TGTGCCTGGATCCCGCGGGGACAGGGAAAGAACACTGAAGCTTTCTTT.

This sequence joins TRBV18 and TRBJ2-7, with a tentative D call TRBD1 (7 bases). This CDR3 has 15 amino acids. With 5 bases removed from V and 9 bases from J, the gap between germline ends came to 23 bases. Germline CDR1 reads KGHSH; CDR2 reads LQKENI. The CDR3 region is CASSSAVEGAGRQYF. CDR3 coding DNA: TGTGCCAGCTCATCCGCGGTGGAGGGGGCAGGTAGGCAGTACTTC. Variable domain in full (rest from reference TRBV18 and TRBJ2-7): NAGVMQNPRHLVRRRGQEARLRCSPMKGHSHVYWYRQLPEEGLKFMVYLQKENIIDESGMPKERFSAEFPKEGPSILRIQQVVRGDSAAYFCASSSAVEGAGRQYFGPGTRLTVT.

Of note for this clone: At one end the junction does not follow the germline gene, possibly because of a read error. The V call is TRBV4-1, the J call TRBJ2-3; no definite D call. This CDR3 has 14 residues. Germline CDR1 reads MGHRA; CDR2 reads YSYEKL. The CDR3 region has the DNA TGCGCCAGCAGCCAAGATGGTAGCAAAGATACGCAGTATTTT. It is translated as CASSQDGSKDTQYF.

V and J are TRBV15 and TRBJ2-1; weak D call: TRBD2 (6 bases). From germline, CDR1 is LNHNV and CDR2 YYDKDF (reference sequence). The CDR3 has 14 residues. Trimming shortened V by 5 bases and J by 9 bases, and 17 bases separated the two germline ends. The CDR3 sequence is CATSSGTVGGEQFF. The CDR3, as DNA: TGTGCCACCAGCTCGGGAACCGTGGGGGGTGAGCAGTTCTTC.

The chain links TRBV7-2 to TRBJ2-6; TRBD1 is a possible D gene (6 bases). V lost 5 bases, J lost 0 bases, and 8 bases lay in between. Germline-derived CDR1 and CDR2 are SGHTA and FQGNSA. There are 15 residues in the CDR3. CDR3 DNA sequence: TGTGCCAGCAGCCACAGGGCCTCTGGGGCCAACGTCCTGACTTTC. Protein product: CASSHRASGANVLTF.